The T cell receptor beta chain described here comes from a study of cytomegalovirus exposure and HLA in healthy donors. Study summary: Among the roughly 400 donors who were genotyped, about 84% fell in the genetic ancestry cluster that is associated with self-reported Caucasian donors. Study observations and caveats: An apparent linkage of common viral pathogens to several of the most significant clusters emerged in a later analysis. What a later analysis reportedly showed was that an Asian-associated ancestry cluster had fewer N-insertions than the approximately 670-donor mean.

This CDR3 is built from 13 residues. Germline V lookup: CDR1 KGHSH, CDR2 LQKENI. V lost 6 bases and J lost 9, with 15 bases in between. The PCR employed 60 Vbeta primers together with 13 Jbeta primers. Authors' analysis steps: In a later analysis, approximately 80 million unique TCR beta chains included roughly 11 million shared by two or more donors. Some clones are missing from TCRdb's copy, which holds only in-frame ones; the method was immunoSEQ multiplex PCR. Clone size and V and J calls were adopted from that table, with D and trimming inferred from the DNA. The repertoire holds 100,000 to 150,000 clones, with 15% to 20% as singletons. This clone was counted between two and nine times. Its target is not known.

V and J are TRBV18 and TRBJ2-1, with D possibly TRBD2 on 7 matching bases. This clonotype originated in a female donor in good health and CMV-seropositive. The sequencing sample was made of PBMCs. The CDR3 DNA sequence: TGTGCCAGCTCCAACGGGGGGCTCGGTGAGCAGTTCTTC. This sequence encodes CASSNGGLGEQFF.